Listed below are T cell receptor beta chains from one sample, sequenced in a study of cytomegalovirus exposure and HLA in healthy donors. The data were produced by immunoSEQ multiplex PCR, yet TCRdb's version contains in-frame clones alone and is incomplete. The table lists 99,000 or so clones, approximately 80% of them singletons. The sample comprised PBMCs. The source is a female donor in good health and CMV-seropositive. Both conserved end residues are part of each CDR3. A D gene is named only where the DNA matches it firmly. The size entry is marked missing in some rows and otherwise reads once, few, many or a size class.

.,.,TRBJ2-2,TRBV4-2,CASSQPTGSNTGELFF,TGTGCCAGCAGCCAACCGACAGGATCGAACACCGGGGAGCTGTTTTTT
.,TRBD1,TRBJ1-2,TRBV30,CANRGGDYGYTF,TGTGCCAACAGGGGTGGTGACTATGGCTACACCTTC
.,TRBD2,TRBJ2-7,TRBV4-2,CASSQPGTSGGAYEQYF,TGTGCCAGCAGCCAACCCGGGACTAGCGGGGGGGCCTACGAGCAGTACTTC
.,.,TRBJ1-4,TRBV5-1,CASSLASGVEEKLFF,TGCGCCAGCAGCTTGGCCAGCGGGGTGGAGGAAAAACTGTTTTTT
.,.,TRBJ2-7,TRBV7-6,CASSLSARESFEQYF,TGTGCCAGCAGCTTAAGCGCACGGGAGTCCTTCGAGCAGTACTTC
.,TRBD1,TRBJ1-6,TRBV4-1,CASSQDRGQGARNSPLHF,TGCGCCAGCAGCCAAGATCGTGGACAGGGGGCGCGGAATTCACCCCTCCACTTT
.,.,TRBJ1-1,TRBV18,CASSPISENTEAFF,TGTGCCAGCTCACCAATCAGCGAGAACACTGAAGCTTTCTTT
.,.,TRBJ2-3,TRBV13,CASSFGQRNTDTQYF,TGTGCCAGCAGCTTTGGACAGCGAAACACAGATACGCAGTATTTT
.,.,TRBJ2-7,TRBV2,CASTSHTYEQYF,TGTGCCAGCACGTCCCACACCTACGAGCAGTACTTC
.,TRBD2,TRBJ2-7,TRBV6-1,CASSDRTSGFYEQYF,TGTGCCAGCAGTGATCGGACTAGCGGGTTCTACGAGCAGTACTTC
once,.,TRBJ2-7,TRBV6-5,CASSYGLSYEQYF,TGTGCCAGCAGTTACGGCCTTTCCTACGAGCAGTACTTC
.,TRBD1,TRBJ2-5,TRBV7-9,CASSLRGQAIQETQYF,TGTGCCAGCAGCTTACGTGGACAGGCGATACAAGAGACCCAGTACTTC
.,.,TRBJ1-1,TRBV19,CASSPSWRDTEAFF,TGTGCCAGTAGTCCGAGTTGGAGAGACACTGAAGCTTTCTTT
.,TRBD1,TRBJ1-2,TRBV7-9,CASSSLGTAFYGYTF,TGTGCCAGCAGCTCCCTCGGGACAGCTTTTTATGGCTACACCTTC
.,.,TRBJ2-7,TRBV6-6,CASSYSISGSPYEQYF,TGTGCCAGCAGTTACTCGATCTCCGGGAGCCCCTACGAGCAGTACTTC
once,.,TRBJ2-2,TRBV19,CASSIQSSTGELFF,TGTGCCAGTAGTATTCAGTCCTCCACCGGGGAGCTGTTTTTT
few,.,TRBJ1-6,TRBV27,CASTVGSSYNSPLHF,TGTGCCAGCACCGTAGGGAGCTCCTATAATTCACCCCTCCACTTT
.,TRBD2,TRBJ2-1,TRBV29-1,CSVPASGGGEQFF,TGCAGCGTTCCGGCTAGCGGGGGGGGTGAGCAGTTCTTC
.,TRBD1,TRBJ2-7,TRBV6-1,CASSGGTAPYEQYF,TGTGCCAGCAGTGGAGGGACAGCTCCATACGAGCAGTACTTC